This T cell receptor beta chain was retrieved from a study of T-cell reconstitution after alpha-beta-depleted transplantation in children. This clonotype has a handful of counts. As it was prepared, the TCRbeta library received unique molecular identifiers. TCRdb re-derived calls from the PCR reads in MiXCR, one entry per CDR3 protein. The sample lists 200,000 or so distinct CDR3 sequences; roughly 6.5% were seen once. The germline V and J ends were trimmed by 1 base and 0 bases, with 27 bases remaining between them. Germline V CDR1 and CDR2: SGHTA, FQGTGA. The CDR3 contains 21 residues. The sequences come from PBMCs, collected before TCRalphabeta/CD19-depleted stem cell transplant. This sequence joins TRBV7-3 and TRBJ1-1, with D maybe TRBD1 (5 bases). This clonotype was sampled from a girl under two years old with combined immunodeficiency, due to receive a stem cell transplant. The CDR3 sequence is CASSLKSGLGGRLLMNTEAFF. The DNA for the CDR3 is TGTGCCAGCAGCTTAAAATCGGGTCTTGGGGGTCGCCTACTCATGAACACTGAAGCTTTCTTT. Complete variable domain (other parts from reference TRBV7-3 and TRBJ1-1): GAGVSQTPSNKVTEKGKYVELRCDPISGHTALYWYRQSLGQGPEFLIYFQGTGAADDSGLPNDRFFAVRPEGSVSTLKIQRTERGDSAVYLCASSLKSGLGGRLLMNTEAFFGQGTRLTVV.